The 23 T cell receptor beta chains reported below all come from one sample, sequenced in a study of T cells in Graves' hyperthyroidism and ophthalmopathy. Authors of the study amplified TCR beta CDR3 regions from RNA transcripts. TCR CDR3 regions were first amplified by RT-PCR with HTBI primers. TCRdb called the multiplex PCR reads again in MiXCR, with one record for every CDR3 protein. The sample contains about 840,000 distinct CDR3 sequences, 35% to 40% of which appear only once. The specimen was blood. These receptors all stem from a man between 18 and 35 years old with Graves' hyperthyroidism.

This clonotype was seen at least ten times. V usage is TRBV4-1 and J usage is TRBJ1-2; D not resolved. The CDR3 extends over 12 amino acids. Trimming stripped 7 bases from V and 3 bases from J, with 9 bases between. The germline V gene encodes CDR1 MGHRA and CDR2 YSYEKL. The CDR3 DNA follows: TGCGCCAGCACCTCCCAGGACTATGGCTACACCTTC. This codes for CASTSQDYGYTF.

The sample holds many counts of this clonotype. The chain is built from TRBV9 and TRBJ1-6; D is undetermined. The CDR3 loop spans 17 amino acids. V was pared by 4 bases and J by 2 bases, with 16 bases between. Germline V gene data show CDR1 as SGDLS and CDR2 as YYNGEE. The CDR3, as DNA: TGTGCCAGCAGCCCCTCGGGTGCTCGAACCTATAATTCACCCCTCCACTTT. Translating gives CASSPSGARTYNSPLHF.

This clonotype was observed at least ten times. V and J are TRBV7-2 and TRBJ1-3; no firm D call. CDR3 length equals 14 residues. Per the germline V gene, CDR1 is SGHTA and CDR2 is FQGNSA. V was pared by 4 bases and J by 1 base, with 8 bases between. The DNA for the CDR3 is TGTGCCAGCAGCTCCGGACGGTCTGGAAACACCATATATTTT. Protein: CASSSGRSGNTIYF.

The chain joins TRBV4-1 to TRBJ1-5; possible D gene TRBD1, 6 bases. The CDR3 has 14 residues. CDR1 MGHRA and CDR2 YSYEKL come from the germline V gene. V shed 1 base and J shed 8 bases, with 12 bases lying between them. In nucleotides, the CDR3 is TGCGCCAGCAGCCAAGGCAGGGGCGACGAGCCCCAGCATTTT. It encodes CASSQGRGDEPQHF.

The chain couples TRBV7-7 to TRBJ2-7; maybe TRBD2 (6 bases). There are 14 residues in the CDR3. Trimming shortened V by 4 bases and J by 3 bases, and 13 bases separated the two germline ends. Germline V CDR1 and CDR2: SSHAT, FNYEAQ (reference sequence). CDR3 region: CASSWGDRHYEQYF. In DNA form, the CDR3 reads TGTGCCAGCAGCTGGGGGGACCGTCACTACGAGCAGTACTTC.

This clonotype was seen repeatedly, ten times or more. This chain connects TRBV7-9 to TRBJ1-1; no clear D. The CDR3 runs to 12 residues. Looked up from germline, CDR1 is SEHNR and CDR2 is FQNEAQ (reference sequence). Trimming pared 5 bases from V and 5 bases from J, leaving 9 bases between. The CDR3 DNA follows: TGTGCCAGCAGCCTAATGGATACTGAAGCTTTCTTT. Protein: CASSLMDTEAFF. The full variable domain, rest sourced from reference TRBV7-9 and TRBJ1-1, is DTGVSQNPRHKITKRGQNVTFRCDPISEHNRLYWYRQTLGQGPEFLTYFQNEAQLEKSRLLSDRFSAERPKGSFSTLEIQRTEQGDSAMYLCASSLMDTEAFFGQGTRLTVV.

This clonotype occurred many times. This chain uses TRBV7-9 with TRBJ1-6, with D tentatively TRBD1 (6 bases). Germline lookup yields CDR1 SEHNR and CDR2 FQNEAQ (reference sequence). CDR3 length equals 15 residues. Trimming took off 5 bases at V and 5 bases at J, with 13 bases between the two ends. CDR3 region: CASSLQGKNNSPLHF. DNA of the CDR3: TGTGCCAGCAGCCTTCAGGGGAAAAATAATTCACCCCTCCACTTT. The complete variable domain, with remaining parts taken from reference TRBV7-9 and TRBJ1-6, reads DTGVSQNPRHKITKRGQNVTFRCDPISEHNRLYWYRQTLGQGPEFLTYFQNEAQLEKSRLLSDRFSAERPKGSFSTLEIQRTEQGDSAMYLCASSLQGKNNSPLHFGNGTRLTVT.

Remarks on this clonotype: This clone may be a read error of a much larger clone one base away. The DNA for the CDR3 is TGCAGTGTAGACGCCAAGGGGGAAAAACCGTTTTTT. This encodes CSVDAKGEKPFF. The chain couples TRBV20-1 to TRBJ1-4, with D perhaps TRBD1 (6 bases). The CDR3 totals 12 residues. Looked up from germline, CDR1 is DFQATT and CDR2 is SNEGSKA (reference sequence).

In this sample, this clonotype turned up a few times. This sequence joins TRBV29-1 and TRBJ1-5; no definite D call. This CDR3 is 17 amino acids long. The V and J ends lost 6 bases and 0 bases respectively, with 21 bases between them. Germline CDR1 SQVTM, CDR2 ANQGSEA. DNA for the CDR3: TGCAGCGTCGTTGTAAACACACTACTGAATAGCAATCAGCCCCAGCATTTT. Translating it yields CSVVVNTLLNSNQPQHF. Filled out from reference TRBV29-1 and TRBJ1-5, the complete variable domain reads SAVISQKPSRDICQRGTSLTIQCQVDSQVTMMFWYRQQPGQSLTLIATANQGSEATYESGFVIDKFPISRPNLTFSTLTVSNMSPEDSSIYLCSVVVNTLLNSNQPQHFGDGTRLSIL.

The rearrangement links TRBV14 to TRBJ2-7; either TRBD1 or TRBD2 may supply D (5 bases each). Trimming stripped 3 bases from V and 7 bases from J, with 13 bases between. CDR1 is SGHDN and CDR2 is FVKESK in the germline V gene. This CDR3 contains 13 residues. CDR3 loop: CASSQVGDEEQYF. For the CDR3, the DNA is TGTGCCAGCAGCCAGGTTGGGGACGAAGAGCAGTACTTC.

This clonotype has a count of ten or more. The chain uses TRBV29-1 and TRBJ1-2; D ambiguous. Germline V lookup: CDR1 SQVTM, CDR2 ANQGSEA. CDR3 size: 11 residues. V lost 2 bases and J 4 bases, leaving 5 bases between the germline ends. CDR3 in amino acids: CSVETAYGYTF. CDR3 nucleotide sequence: TGCAGCGTTGAAACAGCCTATGGCTACACCTTC.

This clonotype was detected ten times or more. Written as DNA, the CDR3 is TGCAGCGTTGAAAGGCGACAGCGGAGTGGAGAGACCCAGTACTTC. Amino acid sequence: CSVERRQRSGETQYF. The V call is TRBV29-1, the J call TRBJ2-5; D may correspond to TRBD1 or TRBD2 (5 bases each). The CDR3 is 15 residues long. Germline V lookup: CDR1 SQVTM, CDR2 ANQGSEA. V lost 2 bases and J lost 4, with 17 bases in between.

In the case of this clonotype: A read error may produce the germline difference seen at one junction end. CDR3 protein: CASSQEGAGGANVLTF. The CDR3 DNA sequence: TGCGCCAGCAGCCAAGAGGGGGCAGGTGGGGCCAACGTCCTGACTTTC. The V gene is TRBV11-2, the J gene TRBJ2-6; TRBD1 aligns across 7 bases. The length of the CDR3 is 16 residues. Germline V gives CDR1 SGHAT, CDR2 FQNNGV.

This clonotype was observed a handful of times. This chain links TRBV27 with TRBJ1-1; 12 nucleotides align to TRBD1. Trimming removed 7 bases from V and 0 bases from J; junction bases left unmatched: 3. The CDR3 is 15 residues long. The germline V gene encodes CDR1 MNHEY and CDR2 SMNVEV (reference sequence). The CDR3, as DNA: TGTGCCAGCAAGGGACAGGGGGCGTTGAACACTGAAGCTTTCTTT. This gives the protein CASKGQGALNTEAFF.

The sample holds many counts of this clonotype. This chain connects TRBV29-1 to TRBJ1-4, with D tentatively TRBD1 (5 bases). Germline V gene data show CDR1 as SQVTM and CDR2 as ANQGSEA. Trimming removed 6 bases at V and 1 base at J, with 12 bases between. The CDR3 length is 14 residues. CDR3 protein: CSVAGAGTNEKLFF. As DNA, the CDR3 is TGCAGCGTCGCCGGGGCGGGAACTAATGAAAAACTGTTTTTT.

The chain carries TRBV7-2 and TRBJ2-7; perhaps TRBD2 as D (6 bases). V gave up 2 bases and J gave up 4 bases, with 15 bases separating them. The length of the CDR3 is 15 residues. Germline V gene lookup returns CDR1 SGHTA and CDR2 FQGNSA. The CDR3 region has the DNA TGTGCCAGCAGCTTAAATGGTCCTAGCGTTTACGAGCAGTACTTC. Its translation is CASSLNGPSVYEQYF.

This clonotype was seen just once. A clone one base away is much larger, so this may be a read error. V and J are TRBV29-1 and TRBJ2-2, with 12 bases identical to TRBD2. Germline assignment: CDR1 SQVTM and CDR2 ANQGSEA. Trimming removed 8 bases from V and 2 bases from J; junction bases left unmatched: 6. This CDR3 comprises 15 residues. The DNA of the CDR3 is TGCAGCATCCTAGGACTAGCGGGAAACACCGGGGAGCTGTTTTTT. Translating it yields CSILGLAGNTGELFF.

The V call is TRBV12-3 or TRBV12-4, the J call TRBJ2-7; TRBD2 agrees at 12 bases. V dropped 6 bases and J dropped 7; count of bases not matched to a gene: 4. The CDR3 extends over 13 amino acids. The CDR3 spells CASSLAGGREQYF. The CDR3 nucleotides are TGTGCCAGCAGCCTAGCGGGAGGGCGGGAGCAGTACTTC.

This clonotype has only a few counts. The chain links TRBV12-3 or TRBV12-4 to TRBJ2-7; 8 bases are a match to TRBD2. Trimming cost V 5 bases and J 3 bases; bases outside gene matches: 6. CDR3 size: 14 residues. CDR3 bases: TGTGCCAGCAGTCGGGGCGGGAGGCTCTACGAGCAGTACTTC. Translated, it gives CASSRGGRLYEQYF.

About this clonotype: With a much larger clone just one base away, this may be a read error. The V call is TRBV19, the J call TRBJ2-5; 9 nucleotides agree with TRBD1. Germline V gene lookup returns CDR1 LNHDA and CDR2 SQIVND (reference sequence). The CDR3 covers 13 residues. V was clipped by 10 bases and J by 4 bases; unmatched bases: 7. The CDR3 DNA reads TGTGCCACCCTCGGACAGGGGCCAGAGACCCAGTACTTC. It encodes CATLGQGPETQYF.

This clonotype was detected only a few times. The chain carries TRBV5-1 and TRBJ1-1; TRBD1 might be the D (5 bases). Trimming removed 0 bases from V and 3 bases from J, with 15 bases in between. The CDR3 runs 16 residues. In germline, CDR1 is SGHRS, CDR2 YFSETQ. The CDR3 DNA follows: TGCGCCAGCAGCTTGGCAAGAGGGGCCCCGCACACTGAAGCTTTCTTT. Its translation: CASSLARGAPHTEAFF.

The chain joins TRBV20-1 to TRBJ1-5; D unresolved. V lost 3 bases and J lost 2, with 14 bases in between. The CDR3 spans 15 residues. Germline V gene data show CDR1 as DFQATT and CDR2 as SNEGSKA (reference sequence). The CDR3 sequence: CSASGLDGGNQPQHF. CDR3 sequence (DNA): TGCAGTGCTAGTGGTTTGGACGGGGGCAATCAGCCCCAGCATTTT.

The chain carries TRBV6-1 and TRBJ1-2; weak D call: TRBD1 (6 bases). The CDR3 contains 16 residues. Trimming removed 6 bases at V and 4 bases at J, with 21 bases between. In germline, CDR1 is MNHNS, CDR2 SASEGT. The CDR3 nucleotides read TGTGCCAGCAGCGTCCCAAGGGGGGACGGAATCTATGGCTACACCTTC. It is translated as CASSVPRGDGIYGYTF.